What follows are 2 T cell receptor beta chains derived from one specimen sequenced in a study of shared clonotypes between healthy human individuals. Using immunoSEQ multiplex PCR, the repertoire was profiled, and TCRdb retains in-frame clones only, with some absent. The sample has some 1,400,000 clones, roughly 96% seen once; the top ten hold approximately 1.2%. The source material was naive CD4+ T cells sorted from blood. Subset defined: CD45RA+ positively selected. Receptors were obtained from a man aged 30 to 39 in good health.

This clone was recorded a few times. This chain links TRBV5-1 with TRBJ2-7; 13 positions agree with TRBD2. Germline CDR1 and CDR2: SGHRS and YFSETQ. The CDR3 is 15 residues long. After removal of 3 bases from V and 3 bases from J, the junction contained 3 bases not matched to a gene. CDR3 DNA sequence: TGCGCCAGCAGCTACGGGACTAGCGGGGACTACGAGCAGTACTTC. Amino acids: CASSYGTSGDYEQYF.

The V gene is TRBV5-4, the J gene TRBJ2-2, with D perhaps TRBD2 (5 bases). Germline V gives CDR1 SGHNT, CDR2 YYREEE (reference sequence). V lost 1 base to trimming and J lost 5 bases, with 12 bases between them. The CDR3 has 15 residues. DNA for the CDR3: TGTGCCAGCAGCTTGCCGGGGAGAGGGACCGGGGAGCTGTTTTTT. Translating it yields CASSLPGRGTGELFF.